This entry is about one T cell receptor (beta chain). This sample was included in a study of blood T cell repertoires in COVID-19. Study-level background: Acute and convalescent COVID-19 specimens originated in the United States, Italy and Spain. The cDNA or gDNA used as material had been derived from T cells, B-cell-depleted T cells, or PBMCs.

In the authors' workflow: Nucleated cell counts were estimated from reference gene primer amplification. Generated by immunoSEQ multiplex PCR, the TCRdb table keeps only in-frame clones and is missing some. Clone size and the V and J calls come from that table; the DNA yielded D and trimming. The sample records 150,000 to 200,000 clones, over 60% being singletons. CDR3 size: 11 residues. The ends were cut back, 2 bases at V and 9 bases at J, with 5 bases in the middle. Per germline, CDR1 ENHRY and CDR2 SYGVKD. The origin of this receptor is a woman aged 70 to 79 with acute or convalescent COVID-19. The sequencing input was peripheral blood. This sequence joins TRBV10-3 and TRBJ2-1; possibly TRBD2 for D (5 bases). CDR3: CAISERGEQFF. CDR3 DNA: TGTGCCATCAGTGAGCGGGGTGAGCAGTTCTTC.